The 15 T cell receptor beta chains given below trace back to one sample, sequenced in a study of T cell responses to AZD1222 COVID-19 vaccine. The assay was immunoSEQ multiplex PCR, and TCRdb's table has in-frame clones only and misses some. In the table there are roughly 120,000 clones, over 85% of which are singletons. The sample here was peripheral blood, taken on day 0 of AZD1222 vaccination. These receptors came from an adult in good health.

The chain couples TRBV5-1 to TRBJ2-3; D unclear. CDR3 size: 15 residues. Germline CDR1 SGHRS, CDR2 YFSETQ. V was cut by 1 base and J by 2 bases, with 11 bases left in between. This CDR3 is CASSLRRSDTDTQYF. The CDR3, as DNA: TGCGCCAGCAGCTTGCGACGGAGTGACACAGATACGCAGTATTTT.

This rearrangement joins TRBV30 to TRBJ1-5; no definite D call. The germline gives CDR1 GTSNPN, CDR2 SVGIG (reference sequence). The CDR3 runs to 16 residues. V gave up 0 bases and J gave up 0 bases, with 12 bases separating them. CDR3 nucleotide sequence: TGTGCCTGGAGTGTAAACAACGCCTATAGCAATCAGCCCCAGCATTTT. Translating gives CAWSVNNAYSNQPQHF. Complete variable domain (other parts from reference TRBV30 and TRBJ1-5): SQTIHQWPATLVQPVGSPLSLECTVEGTSNPNLYWYRQAAGRGLQLLFYSVGIGQISSEVPQNLSASRPQDRQFILSSKKLLLSDSGFYLCAWSVNNAYSNQPQHFGDGTRLSIL.

The chain links TRBV30 to TRBJ1-1; 9 bases are a match to TRBD1. The CDR3 has 15 residues. Germline CDR1 reads GTSNPN; CDR2 reads SVGIG (reference sequence). V gave up 3 bases and J gave up 6 bases; unmatched junction bases: 11. Written as DNA, the CDR3 is TGTGCCTGGAGCTTAACGGGACAGGGTAAGGCTGAAGCTTTCTTT. It is translated as CAWSLTGQGKAEAFF.

The chain combines TRBV10-1 with TRBJ2-7; D is uncertain. V was clipped by 2 bases and J by 2 bases, with 10 bases between them. CDR1 WNHNN and CDR2 SYGVQD come from the germline V gene (reference sequence). This CDR3 has 14 residues. As DNA, the CDR3 is TGCGCCAGCAGTGAGCCTGGACGTCCCTACGAGCAGTACTTC. It specifies CASSEPGRPYEQYF.

The J gene is TRBJ2-3, the V gene TRBV6-5; 7 bases fit TRBD1. This CDR3 has 14 residues. Germline CDR1 reads MNHEY; CDR2 reads SVGAGI. V was clipped by 5 bases and J by 2 bases; unmatched bases: 4. CDR3 region: CASSPGQTTDTQYF. The CDR3 bases are TGTGCCAGCAGTCCGGGACAGACCACAGATACGCAGTATTTT.

The table lists this clone with a count of one. This chain links TRBV5-4 with TRBJ2-3, with no clear D. CDR3 length equals 14 residues. The V gene lost 4 bases and the J gene lost 0 bases, with 9 bases spanning the gap. CDR1 and CDR2 (germline): SGHNT, YYREEE (reference sequence). CDR3 residues: CASSRRMSTDTQYF. Here the CDR3 DNA reads TGTGCCAGCAGCCGTCGGATGAGCACAGATACGCAGTATTTT.

The V and J genes are TRBV19 and TRBJ1-1; 8 nucleotides agree with TRBD1. Per germline, CDR1 LNHDA and CDR2 SQIVND (reference sequence). V shed 5 bases and J 5 bases; nucleotides not matched to a gene: 7. The CDR3 covers 14 residues. The CDR3 region is CASSPGQGATEAFF. The CDR3 DNA reads as TGTGCCAGTAGTCCCGGACAGGGAGCAACTGAAGCTTTCTTT.

The CDR3 DNA reads TGTGCCAGCAGACCTCAGCGGGGGGCCTACAATGAGCAGTTCTTC. Translation: CASRPQRGAYNEQFF. This sequence joins TRBV7-2 and TRBJ2-1; the match to TRBD2 covers 9 bases. V gave up 6 bases and J gave up 2 bases; unmatched junction bases: 5. CDR1 is SGHTA and CDR2 is FQGNSA in the germline V gene. This CDR3 region has 15 residues.

The chain carries TRBV6-5 and TRBJ2-5; 7 positions match TRBD2. The CDR3 is 14 amino acids. The germline V gene encodes CDR1 MNHEY and CDR2 SVGAGI. The V segment lost 0 bases and the J segment 4 bases; nucleotides outside the gene matches: 2. The CDR3 region has the DNA TGTGCCAGCAGTTACTCAGCGGGAAGAGAGACCCAGTACTTC. Residues: CASSYSAGRETQYF.

In this sample, this clone turned up once. V and J are TRBV20-1 and TRBJ2-5; 10 bases map to TRBD1. Germline V gene lookup returns CDR1 DFQATT and CDR2 SNEGSKA (reference sequence). J gave up 2 bases and V 3 bases, and 15 bases lay outside the gene matches. The CDR3 length is 18 residues. The CDR3 DNA sequence: TGCAGTGCTAGTACCCTACCGGGACAGGGGCCTCCTCAAGAGACCCAGTACTTC. Its protein product is CSASTLPGQGPPQETQYF.

The chain carries TRBV20-1 and TRBJ1-4, with D uncertain. Trimming cost V 3 bases and J 8 bases, with 4 bases left between them. CDR1 is DFQATT and CDR2 is SNEGSKA in the germline V gene (reference sequence). This CDR3 comprises 10 residues. The CDR3 nucleotides are TGCAGTGCTAGTTACGAAAAACTGTTTTTT. Amino acids: CSASYEKLFF.

Only one count was recorded for this clone. The CDR3 DNA sequence: TGTGCCAGCAGTGAAGGTCTCGGAAACTATGGCTACACCTTC. Translation: CASSEGLGNYGYTF. The chain links TRBV6-1 to TRBJ1-2; no clear D. Per the germline V gene, CDR1 is MNHNS and CDR2 is SASEGT. CDR3 size: 14 residues. The V gene lost 1 base and the J gene lost 2 bases, with 8 bases spanning the gap.

This chain links TRBV19 with TRBJ2-1, with D tentatively TRBD1 or TRBD2 (6 bases each). This CDR3 has 15 amino acids. Germline CDR1 and CDR2: LNHDA and SQIVND (reference sequence). The V end was cut by 7 bases, the J end by 0 bases, with 13 bases between. CDR3 nucleotides: TGTGCCAGTACCAAAGGGGGGAGCTCCTACAATGAGCAGTTCTTC. Protein product: CASTKGGSSYNEQFF.

The genes are TRBV10-3 and TRBJ2-3; TRBD2 matches at 12 bases. CDR3 length equals 18 residues. Losses at the gene ends were 2 bases for V and 3 bases for J; bases not matched to a gene: 9. Germline-derived CDR1 and CDR2 are ENHRY and SYGVKD. In DNA, the CDR3 is TGTGCCATCAGTGAGGGACTAGCGGGAAGATCTGTGACAGATACGCAGTATTTT. Translating it yields CAISEGLAGRSVTDTQYF.

The CDR3 region is CASSAGRGGQPQHF. The CDR3 nucleotides read TGTGCCAGCAGCGCAGGAAGGGGGGGTCAGCCCCAGCATTTT. The chain couples TRBV9 to TRBJ1-5, with D tentatively TRBD1 (6 bases). The CDR3 has 14 residues. CDR1 and CDR2 (germline): SGDLS, YYNGEE. V gave up 3 bases and J gave up 6 bases, with 13 bases separating them.